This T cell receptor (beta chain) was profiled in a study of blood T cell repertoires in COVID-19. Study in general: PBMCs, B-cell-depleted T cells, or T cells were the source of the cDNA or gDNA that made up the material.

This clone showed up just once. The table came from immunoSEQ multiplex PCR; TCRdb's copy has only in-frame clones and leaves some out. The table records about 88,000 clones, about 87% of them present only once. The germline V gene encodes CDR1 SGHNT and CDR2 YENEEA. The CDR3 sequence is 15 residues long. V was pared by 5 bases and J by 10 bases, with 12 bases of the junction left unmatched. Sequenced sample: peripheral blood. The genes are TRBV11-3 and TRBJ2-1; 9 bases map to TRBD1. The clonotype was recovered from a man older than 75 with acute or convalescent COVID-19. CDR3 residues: CASSKGTGILDEQFF. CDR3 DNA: TGTGCCAGCAGCAAAGGGACAGGGATATTGGACGAGCAGTTCTTC.